A selection of T cell receptor beta chains follows, all from one sample in a study of T cell responses to AZD1222 COVID-19 vaccine. The assay was immunoSEQ multiplex PCR, and TCRdb's table has in-frame clones only and misses some. Among 90,000 to 150,000 clones, 88% were seen once, and the ten largest hold about 4%. Specimen: peripheral blood, collected 28 days after the second AZD1222 dose. Receptor source: an adult who received the AZD1222 COVID-19 vaccine. The CDR3 runs from the conserved cysteine through the conserved F or W. D genes are given only for firm matches. Size is omitted from some rows. Given values are once, few, many or a class for expanded clones.

V	D	J	size	CDR3
TRBV19	NA	TRBJ1-3	NA	CASSIISDRRNTIYF
TRBV5-6	NA	TRBJ2-3	NA	CASSLELGMSPQYF
TRBV5-1	TRBD2	TRBJ2-1	NA	CASSLGITSGRPYNEQFF
TRBV4-2	TRBD2	TRBJ2-1	NA	CASSQVAGTSYREQFF
TRBV28	TRBD1	TRBJ1-1	NA	CASSLNRGQGAFF
TRBV6-5	NA	TRBJ2-3	once	CASSPNDLPDTQYF
TRBV19	NA	TRBJ2-4	NA	CASSMVGYGKNIQYF
TRBV5-4	TRBD1	TRBJ2-7	NA	CASRADRNQVYEQYF
TRBV5-6	NA	TRBJ2-6	NA	CASSLVGGPGANVLTF
TRBV7-6	TRBD2	TRBJ2-2	NA	CASSFLRGGDTGELFF
TRBV19	TRBD2	TRBJ2-1	NA	CASAEAGGPDEQFF
TRBV28	NA	TRBJ1-1	NA	CASSPRQATNTEAFF
TRBV11-2	NA	TRBJ1-2	NA	CASSLDLGILQTSNYGYTF
TRBV27	NA	TRBJ2-7	NA	CASRGAGYEQYF
TRBV5-4	NA	TRBJ1-3	NA	CASSLAGNTIYF
TRBV10-3	TRBD1	TRBJ2-1	NA	CAIRVADRAWEQFF
TRBV5-6	TRBD1	TRBJ1-2	NA	CASSFDQGARNGYTF
TRBV12-5	TRBD1	TRBJ1-3	once	CASGPHDRGPFLSGNTIYF
TRBV4-3	NA	TRBJ1-4	NA	CASSQVRATNEKLFF
TRBV4-2	NA	TRBJ1-2	NA	CASSQDFTGGYGYTF
TRBV3-1/TRBV3-2	NA	TRBJ2-3	NA	CASSHGAFTDTQYF
TRBV5-1	TRBD2	TRBJ2-1	NA	CASSLEGLAGGREQFF
TRBV29-1	NA	TRBJ2-1	NA	CSVEGPHNEQFF
TRBV24-1	TRBD1	TRBJ1-2	NA	CATSDVPGQGANYGYTF
TRBV28	NA	TRBJ1-2	few	CASSLFRGAGYGYTF
TRBV19	NA	TRBJ1-2	NA	CASSIGQDSYYGYTF
TRBV5-1	NA	TRBJ2-7	NA	CASSLSHEQYF